One sample yielded the 29 T cell receptor beta chains listed below, sequenced in a study of blood T cell repertoires in COVID-19. Sequenced by immunoSEQ multiplex PCR; TCRdb stores in-frame clones only, minus some. The data hold approximately 280,000 clones, with about 89% observed a single time. Material: peripheral blood. The receptors come from a man aged 35-49 years with acute or convalescent COVID-19.

The chain couples TRBV15 to TRBJ2-1, with D possibly being TRBD2 (7 bases). There are 15 residues in the CDR3. The germline V gene encodes CDR1 LNHNV and CDR2 YYDKDF (reference sequence). The V end was cut by 6 bases, the J end by 3 bases, with 15 bases between. CDR3 in DNA: TGTGCCACCAGAGCGAGGGGGGGCCACTACAATGAGCAGTTCTTC. Residues: CATRARGGHYNEQFF.

In nucleotides, the CDR3 is TGTGCCAGCAGCACAACAGGGGTCTACGAGCAGTACTTC. This gives the protein CASSTTGVYEQYF. The V call is TRBV2, the J call TRBJ2-7, with 7 positions matching TRBD1. The germline V gene has CDR1 SNHLY and CDR2 FYNNEI. The CDR3 has 13 amino acids. Germline trimming cut 6 bases from V and 3 bases from J; bases unmatched to any gene: 5.

This clone was found a few times. V gene TRBV19 combines with J gene TRBJ2-3; D possibly corresponds to TRBD1 (6 bases). Germline V gives CDR1 LNHDA, CDR2 SQIVND (reference sequence). Trimming pared 4 bases from V and 4 bases from J, leaving 12 bases between. The CDR3 has 14 residues. The CDR3 spells CASSRTGWADTQYF. The CDR3 nucleotides read TGTGCCAGTAGTAGAACAGGGTGGGCAGATACGCAGTATTTT.

This clone was detected only once. The chain uses TRBV10-1 and TRBJ2-2; unclear D gene. Between the trimmed V and J ends, which lost 6 bases and 6 bases, there was a span of 8 bases. Germline V gives CDR1 WNHNN, CDR2 SYGVQD (reference sequence). This CDR3 region has 12 residues. The CDR3 coding sequence is TGCGCCAGCAGCCGAGTTGCCGGGGAGCTGTTTTTT. This codes for CASSRVAGELFF.

The chain combines TRBV6-5 with TRBJ2-2; TRBD2 matches 7 bases. J gave up 5 bases and V 6 bases, and 9 bases lay outside the gene matches. Germline V gene data show CDR1 as MNHEY and CDR2 as SVGAGI. This CDR3 has 15 residues. The CDR3, as DNA: TGTGCCAGCAGGGAGGGAGGGAGTAGGACCGGGGAGCTGTTTTTT. It codes for CASREGGSRTGELFF.

The chain employs TRBV27 and TRBJ1-5; the D gene is possibly TRBD1 (6 bases). Trimming took 5 bases from V and 0 from J, leaving 8 bases between them. The CDR3 spans 14 residues. The germline V gene has CDR1 MNHEY and CDR2 SMNVEV (reference sequence). The CDR3 nucleotides are TGTGCCAGCAGTGGACAGTATAGCAATCAGCCCCAGCATTTT. It yields the protein CASSGQYSNQPQHF.

The rearrangement joins TRBV19 to TRBJ1-5; 9 bases agree with TRBD1. The CDR3 is 18 residues long. V was pared by 1 base and J by 4 bases, with 11 bases of the junction left unmatched. The germline V gene encodes CDR1 LNHDA and CDR2 SQIVND (reference sequence). This chain's CDR3 is CASSIVPGRQGGNQPQHF. CDR3 nucleotide sequence: TGTGCCAGTAGTATAGTACCCGGCCGACAGGGGGGAAATCAGCCCCAGCATTTT.

The chain couples TRBV2 to TRBJ1-5; a weak D match, TRBD1 (6 bases). CDR1 is SNHLY, CDR2 FYNNEI, per germline. The CDR3 extends over 13 amino acids. Trimming cost V 4 bases and J 6 bases, with 10 bases left between them. The CDR3 sequence: CASSAQGSQPQHF. In DNA form, the CDR3 reads TGTGCCAGCAGTGCCCAGGGGAGTCAGCCCCAGCATTTT.

This rearrangement joins TRBV6-1 to TRBJ1-5; D might be TRBD1 (6 bases). Looked up from germline, CDR1 is MNHNS and CDR2 is SASEGT. V was clipped by 1 base and J by 5 bases, with 15 bases between them. CDR3 length: 16 residues. The CDR3 nucleotides are TGTGCCAGCAGTGAAGGAAGGCAGGGGAACGATCAGCCCCAGCATTTT. Its translation: CASSEGRQGNDQPQHF.

The V call is TRBV30, the J call TRBJ1-6, with D possibly being TRBD1 (6 bases). The CDR3 runs to 15 residues. Trimming left V 0 bases short and J 7 bases short, with 13 bases between. The V gene's germline CDR1 is GTSNPN and CDR2 SVGIG (reference sequence). CDR3 bases: TGTGCCTGGAGTGTATTAAAAGGGGGAAATTCACCCCTCCACTTT. Its protein is CAWSVLKGGNSPLHF.

The rearrangement uses TRBV7-6 and TRBJ2-7, with a possible D match to TRBD1 (7 bases). There are 15 residues in the CDR3. CDR1 and CDR2 from the germline V gene are SGHVS and FNYEAQ. With 4 bases removed from V and 7 bases from J, the gap between germline ends came to 20 bases. The DNA of the CDR3 is TGTGCCAGCAGCTCCGCCGTGGAGGGGGCGAAAGAGCAGTACTTC. This gives the protein CASSSAVEGAKEQYF.

The rearrangement joins TRBV30 to TRBJ2-2; D is possibly TRBD1 (6 bases). This CDR3 has 14 residues. CDR1 is GTSNPN and CDR2 is SVGIG in the germline V gene (reference sequence). The ends were cut back, 2 bases at V and 4 bases at J, with 11 bases in the middle. The CDR3 region has the DNA TGTGCCTGGAGTTTTTGGGACATCACCGGGGAGCTGTTTTTT. It encodes CAWSFWDITGELFF.

The chain couples TRBV19 to TRBJ1-5; a possible D gene is TRBD1 (5 bases). V lost 1 base and J 7 bases, leaving 8 bases between the germline ends. The CDR3 runs to 13 residues. Germline assignment: CDR1 LNHDA and CDR2 SQIVND (reference sequence). The CDR3 DNA follows: TGTGCCAGTAGTATAGGGGGGGTGCAGCCCCAGCATTTT. It encodes CASSIGGVQPQHF.

This chain joins TRBV11-2 and TRBJ1-1; D is undetermined. The length of the CDR3 is 11 residues. From germline, CDR1 is SGHAT and CDR2 FQNNGV. V lost 5 bases and J 7 bases, leaving 8 bases between the germline ends. CDR3 in DNA: TGTGCCAGCAGCCTTTACAGTGAAGCTTTCTTT. This sequence encodes CASSLYSEAFF.

This CDR3 is CASSPTENTGELFF. The CDR3 DNA follows: TGTGCCAGCAGCCCGACAGAGAACACCGGGGAGCTGTTTTTT. V is TRBV14 and J is TRBJ2-2; tentatively, D is TRBD1 (5 bases). Trimming took 4 bases from V and 1 from J, leaving 7 bases between them. The CDR3 runs to 14 residues. CDR1 and CDR2 (germline): SGHDN, FVKESK.

This clone has just a few counts. CDR3 residues: CASSWTSTYSYEQYF. In DNA form, the CDR3 reads TGTGCCAGCAGCTGGACATCCACTTACTCCTACGAGCAGTACTTC. The genes are TRBV5-6 and TRBJ2-7; D might be TRBD1 (5 bases). CDR1 is SGHDT, CDR2 YYEEEE, per germline. The CDR3 has 15 residues. Trimming pared 3 bases from V and 0 bases from J, leaving 13 bases between.

The chain is built from TRBV6-4 and TRBJ1-6; TRBD1 agrees at 7 bases. Germline CDR1 and CDR2: MRHNA and SNTAGT. J gave up 4 bases and V 4 bases, and 4 bases lay outside the gene matches. The length of the CDR3 is 15 residues. The CDR3 nucleotides are TGTGCCAGCAGTGCCGGGACAGCATATAATTCACCCCTCCACTTT. Translating it yields CASSAGTAYNSPLHF.

CDR3 region: CASSEQAGGASEAFF. As DNA, the CDR3 is TGTGCCAGCAGTGAACAGGCAGGGGGCGCCTCTGAAGCTTTCTTT. J is TRBJ1-1 and V is TRBV25-1, with 8 positions matching TRBD1. The CDR3 covers 15 residues. V lost 2 bases and J lost 6; bases outside the gene matches: 8. Looked up from germline, CDR1 is MGHDK and CDR2 is SYGVNS.

The chain joins TRBV6-5 to TRBJ2-3, with 9 bases matching TRBD2. Germline values: CDR1 MNHEY, CDR2 SVGAGI. Unmatched junction bases numbered 11, after V lost 7 bases and J lost 6 bases. This CDR3 has 15 amino acids. Here the CDR3 reads CASILTGLATDTQYF. The CDR3 nucleotides read TGTGCCAGCATTCTCACGGGACTAGCCACTGATACGCAGTATTTT.

In regard to this clone: This specimen includes other DNA sequences encoding the same CDR3. The chain employs TRBV12-3 or TRBV12-4 and TRBJ1-1; D not resolved. The CDR3 totals 13 residues. With 2 bases removed from V and 1 base from J, the gap between germline ends came to 5 bases. CDR3 coding DNA: TGTGCCAGCAGTTTAAACTCGAACACTGAAGCTTTCTTT. Amino acids: CASSLNSNTEAFF.

In its sample, this clone was seen once. The V call is TRBV12-5, the J call TRBJ1-2; D gene unclear. The V gene lost 1 base and the J gene lost 2 bases, with 11 bases spanning the gap. Per germline, CDR1 LGHNT and CDR2 FRNRAP. The CDR3 runs to 15 residues. CDR3 loop: CASGLARFGNYGYTF. CDR3 DNA: TGTGCTAGTGGTTTGGCCCGATTCGGGAACTATGGCTACACCTTC.

The V call is TRBV7-3, the J call TRBJ2-1, with 10 positions matching TRBD1. Per the germline V gene, CDR1 is SGHTA and CDR2 is FQGTGA. There are 15 residues in the CDR3. The ends lost 5 bases at V and 7 bases at J; junction bases unmatched: 8. CDR3 region: CASSPPGQGRNEQFF. For the CDR3, the DNA is TGTGCCAGCAGCCCCCCGGGACAGGGGCGGAATGAGCAGTTCTTC.

This clone was observed a few times. The rearrangement joins TRBV28 to TRBJ1-1, with 7 bases identical to TRBD1. Germline V gene data show CDR1 as MDHEN and CDR2 as SYDVKM. Trimming at V came to 2 bases and at J to 4 bases, leaving 7 bases not matched to a gene. The CDR3 has 15 amino acids. CDR3 amino acids: CASSLPGQVGTEAFF. DNA for the CDR3: TGTGCCAGCAGTTTACCCGGACAGGTCGGCACTGAAGCTTTCTTT.

This chain uses TRBV2 with TRBJ1-1; no clear D. Per germline, CDR1 SNHLY and CDR2 FYNNEI. V shed 4 bases and J shed 4 bases, with 10 bases lying between them. The length of the CDR3 is 13 residues. CDR3 bases: TGTGCCAGCAGTGGAACAGCTGGCACTGAAGCTTTCTTT. As protein: CASSGTAGTEAFF.

For the CDR3, the DNA is TGTGCCAGCAGCTTAGAGTGGCCCTCCTACAATGAGCAGTTCTTC. Translated, it gives CASSLEWPSYNEQFF. The chain recombines TRBV7-2 with TRBJ2-1; D is undetermined. Looked up from germline, CDR1 is SGHTA and CDR2 is FQGNSA. There are 15 residues in the CDR3. V was cut by 1 base and J by 0 bases, with 7 bases left in between.

The chain is built from TRBV5-1 and TRBJ1-1; D ambiguous. Germline V gives CDR1 SGHRS, CDR2 YFSETQ. V lost 0 bases and J 6 bases, leaving 9 bases between the germline ends. The CDR3 spans 13 residues. CDR3 protein: CASSLVGVAEAFF. For the CDR3, the DNA is TGCGCCAGCAGCTTGGTGGGAGTGGCTGAAGCTTTCTTT.

The chain employs TRBV6-6 and TRBJ2-7; tentatively, D is TRBD2 (7 bases). Trimming pared 8 bases from V and 0 bases from J, leaving 17 bases between. CDR1 is MNHNY, CDR2 SVGAGI, per germline (reference sequence). The CDR3 length is 15 residues. The CDR3 is CASEGGAIPSYEQYF. CDR3 bases: TGTGCCAGCGAAGGGGGGGCAATCCCCTCCTACGAGCAGTACTTC.

The chain recombines TRBV24-1 with TRBJ2-3; TRBD1 might be the D (6 bases). V lost 1 base to trimming and J lost 1 base, with 14 bases between them. Germline CDR1 is KGHDR and CDR2 is SFDVKD. The CDR3 extends over 17 amino acids. In DNA form, the CDR3 reads TGTGCCACCAGTGATTTCAGGGGCCGGGACGGCACAGATACGCAGTATTTT. It encodes CATSDFRGRDGTDTQYF.

This clone was observed a few times. The chain uses TRBV5-6 and TRBJ1-2, with TRBD1 identical over 9 bases. The germline V gene encodes CDR1 SGHDT and CDR2 YYEEEE. Germline trimming cut 3 bases from V and 6 bases from J; bases unmatched to any gene: 12. This CDR3 comprises 16 residues. The CDR3, as DNA: TGTGCCAGCAGCTCACTAGGGACAGGGTATTTGGATGGCTACACCTTC. Translated: CASSSLGTGYLDGYTF.